Sequencing of this T cell receptor beta chain was carried out in a study of graft-versus-host responses after intestinal transplantation. Overall study: Isolated intestinal, liver-intestinal, or multivisceral transplants were what recipients had. Recipients uniformly received anti-thymocyte globulin induction, followed by tacrolimus and steroids for roughly three years.

This clone came up once. The target antigen is unknown. Clones were sequenced by immunoSEQ multiplex PCR, and TCRdb holds only the in-frame ones, with some missing. The table records 75,000 to 100,000 clones, roughly nine tenths of them present only once. General observations from the study: Detected in recipient marrow were GvH clones, some of which were first observed in ileum or blood.

Unmatched junction bases numbered 11, after V lost 2 bases and J lost 7 bases. Per the germline V gene, CDR1 is MDHEN and CDR2 is SYDVKM. The CDR3 is 16 residues long. The sequencing used unstimulated CD4+ T cells sorted from spleen or lymph node cells, collected before intestinal transplant. The origin of this receptor is a human donor who received an intestinal transplant. The chain joins TRBV28 to TRBJ2-5, with 9 bases aligning to TRBD1. Written as DNA, the CDR3 is TGTGCCAGCAGTTTAAAGGGACAGGGTAAAAGGGGGACCCAGTACTTC. This gives the protein CASSLKGQGKRGTQYF.